Each of the 18 T cell receptor beta chains below was sequenced from the same sample in a study of CD4 T cells in relation to SARS-CoV-2 and coronaviruses. Produced via immunoSEQ multiplex PCR; TCRdb's table is partial and in-frame only. The sample includes 15,000 to 20,000 clones, about 84% seen only once; the top ten take about a sixth. Their antigen targets remain unknown. The unexposed donors gave CD4+ T cells in about 2010-2019, prior to COVID-19. After around nine days of culture, CD4+ T cells were isolated. The sequenced sample was CD4+ T cells from PBMCs, cultured in vitro. The origin of the receptors is a human donor in good health.

This clone was seen once. This chain links TRBV3-1 (or the pseudogene TRBV3-2) with TRBJ2-1; TRBD2 aligns across 9 bases. Unmatched junction bases numbered 10, after V lost 0 bases and J lost 4 bases. This CDR3 contains 18 residues. From germline, CDR1 is LGHDT and CDR2 YNNKEL (reference sequence). CDR3 coding DNA: TGTGCCAGCAGCCAAGATTGGGGTAGCGGGAGAGGGTACAATGAGCAGTTCTTC. Amino acids: CASSQDWGSGRGYNEQFF.

The genes are TRBV12-3 or TRBV12-4 and TRBJ1-4; D is undetermined. The CDR3 totals 12 residues. V was shortened by 7 bases and J by 8 bases, with 11 bases between the two germline ends. CDR3 residues: CASKALGEKLFF. CDR3 coding DNA: TGTGCCAGCAAGGCGCTTGGGGAAAAACTGTTTTTT.

The chain couples TRBV6-5 to TRBJ2-5, with a possible D match to TRBD1 (6 bases). There are 13 residues in the CDR3. V was pared by 5 bases and J by 5 bases, with 12 bases between. The germline CDR1 and CDR2 sequences are MNHEY and SVGAGI. CDR3 sequence reads: CASSNRTVETQYF. The CDR3 DNA reads as TGTGCCAGCAGTAATCGGACAGTTGAGACCCAGTACTTC.

The chain employs TRBV10-3 and TRBJ2-1; 9 bases align to TRBD1. This CDR3 is 15 amino acids long. V gave up 3 bases and J gave up 8 bases; unmatched junction bases: 8. Germline CDR1 ENHRY, CDR2 SYGVKD. CDR3 sequence reads: CAISDVGQGTHEQFF. The CDR3 nucleotides are TGTGCCATCAGTGATGTGGGACAGGGAACGCATGAGCAGTTCTTC.

The chain couples TRBV29-1 to TRBJ2-5, with D perhaps matching TRBD1 or TRBD2 (5 bases each). V dropped 5 bases and J dropped 4 bases, with 11 bases sitting between them. CDR1 is SQVTM and CDR2 is ANQGSEA in the germline V gene. The CDR3 sequence is 12 residues long. CDR3 coding DNA: TGCAGCGTTCGCAGGGAGTCAGAGACCCAGTACTTC. The encoded protein is CSVRRESETQYF. The full variable domain, its missing parts supplied by reference TRBV29-1 and TRBJ2-5, is SAVISQKPSRDICQRGTSLTIQCQVDSQVTMMFWYRQQPGQSLTLIATANQGSEATYESGFVIDKFPISRPNLTFSTLTVSNMSPEDSSIYLCSVRRESETQYFGPGTRLLVL.

This chain connects TRBV19 to TRBJ2-3; TRBD1 matches 9 bases. Germline-derived CDR1 and CDR2 are LNHDA and SQIVND (reference sequence). V lost 6 bases to trimming and J lost 4 bases; unmatched junction nucleotides: 11. CDR3 length equals 16 residues. CDR3 sequence reads: CASRRTGGDHPDTQYF. DNA for the CDR3: TGTGCCAGTAGGCGCACAGGGGGCGATCACCCAGATACGCAGTATTTT. The whole variable domain, filled in from reference TRBV19 and TRBJ2-3, reads DGGITQSPKYLFRKEGQNVTLSCEQNLNHDAMYWYRQDPGQGLRLIYYSQIVNDFQKGDIAEGYSVSREKKESFPLTVTSAQKNPTAFYLCASRRTGGDHPDTQYFGPGTRLTVL.

This CDR3 is CASSIGTVYGYTF. The CDR3 DNA follows: TGTGCCAGCAGTATCGGGACCGTCTATGGCTACACCTTC. The gene calls are TRBV28 and TRBJ1-2; tentative D call: TRBD1 (5 bases). The CDR3 consists of 13 residues. In germline, CDR1 is MDHEN, CDR2 SYDVKM. Trimming pared 5 bases from V and 4 bases from J, leaving 11 bases between.

The J gene is TRBJ2-1, the V gene TRBV3-1 (or the pseudogene TRBV3-2), with D perhaps matching TRBD2 (6 bases). The CDR3 runs to 12 residues. CDR1 is LGHDT and CDR2 is YNNKEL in the germline V gene (reference sequence). The V end lost 4 bases, the J end lost 8 bases, and 9 bases lay between the germline ends. CDR3 region: CASSLRDYEQFF. The CDR3 DNA sequence: TGTGCCAGCAGCCTCAGGGACTATGAGCAGTTCTTC.

The chain recombines TRBV30 with TRBJ2-7; TRBD1 agrees at 7 bases. The trim removed 4 bases at V and 2 bases at J, leaving 8 bases unmatched. The CDR3 loop spans 14 amino acids. Germline V gene sequence: CDR1 GTSNPN, CDR2 SVGIG (reference sequence). This CDR3 reads CAWNKGTVTYEQYF. The DNA for the CDR3 is TGTGCCTGGAATAAGGGGACAGTCACCTACGAGCAGTACTTC.

This chain connects TRBV6-5 to TRBJ1-1; 7 bases line up with TRBD1. V lost 5 bases to trimming and J lost 11 bases; unmatched junction nucleotides: 11. CDR3 length: 13 residues. Germline assignment: CDR1 MNHEY and CDR2 SVGAGI. CDR3: CASSRETGRMAFF. CDR3 nucleotides: TGTGCCAGCAGTCGCGAGACAGGGAGGATGGCTTTCTTT.

The chain's CDR3 is CASSLDSVSTDTQYF. CDR3 nucleotide sequence: TGTGCCAGCAGCTTGGACAGCGTTAGCACAGATACGCAGTATTTT. The J gene is TRBJ2-3, the V gene TRBV7-3; perhaps TRBD1 as D (6 bases). CDR1 and CDR2 from the germline V gene are SGHTA and FQGTGA. The germline V and J ends were trimmed by 3 bases and 0 bases, with 10 bases remaining between them. This CDR3 is 15 amino acids long.

J is TRBJ1-1 and V is TRBV2, with 8 bases identical to TRBD1. Trimming cost V 6 bases and J 3 bases; bases outside gene matches: 6. The CDR3 runs to 14 residues. Germline V gene sequence: CDR1 SNHLY, CDR2 FYNNEI. The CDR3 sequence is CASRSRDRYTEAFF. The DNA of the CDR3 is TGTGCCAGCAGATCCCGGGACAGGTACACTGAAGCTTTCTTT.

This rearrangement joins TRBV6-5 to TRBJ2-2; D might be TRBD1 (5 bases). The CDR3 runs to 15 residues. Germline CDR1 MNHEY, CDR2 SVGAGI. V was shortened by 6 bases and J by 4 bases, with 15 bases between the two germline ends. CDR3 sequence reads: CASRKAGQGTGELFF. CDR3 in DNA: TGTGCCAGCAGGAAGGCAGGGCAGGGCACCGGGGAGCTGTTTTTT.

This rearrangement joins TRBV7-9 to TRBJ2-1, with 9 bases aligning to TRBD1. V lost 6 bases to trimming and J lost 7 bases; unmatched junction nucleotides: 7. The CDR3 is made up of 14 amino acids. From germline, CDR1 is SEHNR and CDR2 FQNEAQ (reference sequence). As DNA, the CDR3 is TGTGCCAGCAGTATCGGGACAGGGTCAAATGAGCAGTTCTTC. It is translated as CASSIGTGSNEQFF.

The chain employs TRBV29-1 and TRBJ2-5, with 7 positions matching TRBD1. The CDR3 has 16 residues. Looked up from germline, CDR1 is SQVTM and CDR2 is ANQGSEA. J gave up 7 bases and V 7 bases, and 21 bases lay outside the gene matches. CDR3 protein: CSGTPNGGTGEGTQYF. CDR3 DNA: TGCAGCGGCACTCCTAACGGAGGCACAGGGGAAGGGACCCAGTACTTC.

V is TRBV5-1 and J is TRBJ2-5; D might be TRBD1 (6 bases). This CDR3 comprises 19 residues. Looked up from germline, CDR1 is SGHRS and CDR2 is YFSETQ. The V gene lost 2 bases and the J gene lost 1 base, with 24 bases spanning the gap. The CDR3 DNA sequence: TGCGCCAGCAGCTTTGGCCTAACCCGATCCGGACAGCTCCAAGAGACCCAGTACTTC. It specifies CASSFGLTRSGQLQETQYF.

This chain connects TRBV5-4 to TRBJ1-1; 7 bases map to TRBD1. V was pared by 6 bases and J by 0 bases, with 8 bases of the junction left unmatched. CDR1 SGHNT and CDR2 YYREEE come from the germline V gene (reference sequence). This CDR3 has 15 residues. The CDR3 is CASNERQGVNTEAFF. The CDR3 region has the DNA TGTGCCAGCAACGAACGACAGGGAGTGAACACTGAAGCTTTCTTT.

This CDR3 reads CASSIVRLAGTDTQYF. The DNA of the CDR3 is TGTGCCAGTAGTATAGTCAGACTAGCGGGAACAGATACGCAGTATTTT. The chain links TRBV19 to TRBJ2-3, with 11 nucleotides matching TRBD2. The CDR3 covers 16 residues. V gave up 1 base and J gave up 3 bases; unmatched junction bases: 3. Germline V CDR1 and CDR2: LNHDA, SQIVND (reference sequence).